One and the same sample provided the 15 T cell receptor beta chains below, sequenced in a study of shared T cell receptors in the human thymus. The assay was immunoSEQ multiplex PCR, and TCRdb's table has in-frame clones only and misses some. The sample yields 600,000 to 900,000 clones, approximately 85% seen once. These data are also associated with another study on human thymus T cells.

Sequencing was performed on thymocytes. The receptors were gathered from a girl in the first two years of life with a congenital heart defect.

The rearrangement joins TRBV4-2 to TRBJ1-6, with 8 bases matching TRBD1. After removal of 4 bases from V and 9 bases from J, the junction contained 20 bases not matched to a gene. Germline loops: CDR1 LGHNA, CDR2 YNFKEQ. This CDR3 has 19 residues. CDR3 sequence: CASSPPGQEERVRRSPLHF. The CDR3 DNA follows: TGTGCCAGCAGCCCTCCGGGACAGGAAGAACGGGTTCGGCGTTCACCCCTCCACTTT.

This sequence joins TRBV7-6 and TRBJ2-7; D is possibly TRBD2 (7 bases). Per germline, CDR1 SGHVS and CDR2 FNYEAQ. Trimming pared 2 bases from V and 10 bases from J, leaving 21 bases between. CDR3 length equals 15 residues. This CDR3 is CASSLSHLAGARQYF. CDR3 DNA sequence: TGTGCCAGCAGCTTATCCCATCTGGCGGGGGCGAGACAGTACTTC.

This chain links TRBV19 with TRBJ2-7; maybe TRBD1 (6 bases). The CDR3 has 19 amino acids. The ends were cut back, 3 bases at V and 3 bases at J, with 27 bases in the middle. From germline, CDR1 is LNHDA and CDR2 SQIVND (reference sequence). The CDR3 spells CASSIEVWKGDMALYEQYF. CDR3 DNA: TGTGCCAGTAGTATTGAGGTCTGGAAGGGGGACATGGCCCTCTACGAGCAGTACTTC.

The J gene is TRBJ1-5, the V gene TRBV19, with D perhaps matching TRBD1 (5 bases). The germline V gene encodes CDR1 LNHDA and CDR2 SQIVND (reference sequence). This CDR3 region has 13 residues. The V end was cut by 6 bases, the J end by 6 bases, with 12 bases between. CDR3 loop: CASRRRGGQPQHF. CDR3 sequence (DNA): TGTGCCAGTAGAAGGAGGGGAGGTCAGCCCCAGCATTTT.

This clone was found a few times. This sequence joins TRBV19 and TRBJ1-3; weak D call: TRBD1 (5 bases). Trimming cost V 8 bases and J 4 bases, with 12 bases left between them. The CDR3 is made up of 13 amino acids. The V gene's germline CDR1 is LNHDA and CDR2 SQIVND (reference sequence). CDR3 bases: TGTGCCAGTTCAACAGGTCCCGGAAACACCATATATTTT. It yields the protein CASSTGPGNTIYF.

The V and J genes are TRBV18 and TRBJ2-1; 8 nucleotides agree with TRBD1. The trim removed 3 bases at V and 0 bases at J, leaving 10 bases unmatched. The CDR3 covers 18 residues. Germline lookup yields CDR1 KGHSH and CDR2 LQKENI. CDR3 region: CASSPPRTGTSSYNEQFF. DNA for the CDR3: TGTGCCAGCTCACCCCCAAGGACAGGGACCAGCTCCTACAATGAGCAGTTCTTC.

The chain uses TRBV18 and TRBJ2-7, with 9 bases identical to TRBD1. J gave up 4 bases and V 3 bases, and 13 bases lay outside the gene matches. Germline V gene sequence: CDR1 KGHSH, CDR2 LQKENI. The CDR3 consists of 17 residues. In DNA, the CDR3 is TGTGCCAGCTCACCCTCACGGGGACAGGGATCACCTTACGAGCAGTACTTC. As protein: CASSPSRGQGSPYEQYF.

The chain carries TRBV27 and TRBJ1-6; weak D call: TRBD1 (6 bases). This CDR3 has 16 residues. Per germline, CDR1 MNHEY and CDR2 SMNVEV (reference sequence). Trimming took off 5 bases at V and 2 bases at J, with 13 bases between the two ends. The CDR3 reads CASSEQGNTYNSPLHF. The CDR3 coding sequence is TGTGCCAGCAGTGAACAGGGTAACACCTATAATTCACCCCTCCACTTT.

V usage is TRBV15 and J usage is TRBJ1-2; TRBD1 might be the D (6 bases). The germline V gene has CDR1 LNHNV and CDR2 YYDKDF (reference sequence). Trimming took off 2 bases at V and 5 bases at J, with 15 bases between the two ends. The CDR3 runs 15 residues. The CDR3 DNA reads TGTGCCACCAGCAGAAGTCAGGGGAGACTTTATGGCTACACCTTC. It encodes CATSRSQGRLYGYTF.

The CDR3: CASSHLLNGGQGLSGNTIYF. The CDR3 coding sequence is TGCGCCAGCAGCCACCTCCTTAATGGGGGACAGGGGTTATCTGGAAACACCATATATTTT. The chain has TRBV4-1 and TRBJ1-3; 10 bases line up with TRBD1. CDR1 and CDR2 (germline): MGHRA, YSYEKL. This CDR3 comprises 20 residues. J was trimmed by 1 base and V by 3 bases; bases with no gene match: 15.

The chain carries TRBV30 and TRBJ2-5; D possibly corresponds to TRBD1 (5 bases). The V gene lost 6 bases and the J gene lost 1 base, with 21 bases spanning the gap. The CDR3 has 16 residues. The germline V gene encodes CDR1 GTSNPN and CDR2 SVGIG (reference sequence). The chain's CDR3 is CACTPSRWGVQETQYF. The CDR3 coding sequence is TGTGCCTGTACGCCATCCCGGTGGGGCGTCCAAGAGACCCAGTACTTC.

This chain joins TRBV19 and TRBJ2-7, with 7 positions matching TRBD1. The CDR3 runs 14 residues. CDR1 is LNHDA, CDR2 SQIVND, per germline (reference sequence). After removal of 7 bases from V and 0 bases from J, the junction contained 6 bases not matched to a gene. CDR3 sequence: CASNGAGGSYEQYF. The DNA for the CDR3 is TGTGCCAGTAATGGGGCAGGGGGCTCCTACGAGCAGTACTTC.

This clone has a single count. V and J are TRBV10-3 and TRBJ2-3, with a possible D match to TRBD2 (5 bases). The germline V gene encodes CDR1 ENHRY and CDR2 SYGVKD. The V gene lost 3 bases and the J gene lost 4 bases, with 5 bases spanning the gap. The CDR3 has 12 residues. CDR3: CAISELADTQYF. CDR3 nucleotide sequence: TGTGCCATCAGTGAACTAGCAGATACGCAGTATTTT.

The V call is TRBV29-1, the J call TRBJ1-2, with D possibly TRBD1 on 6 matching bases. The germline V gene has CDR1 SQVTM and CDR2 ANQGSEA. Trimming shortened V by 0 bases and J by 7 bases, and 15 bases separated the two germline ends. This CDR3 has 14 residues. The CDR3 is CSVEDAGAICGYTF. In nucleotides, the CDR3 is TGCAGCGTTGAAGATGCGGGGGCGATCTGTGGCTACACCTTC.

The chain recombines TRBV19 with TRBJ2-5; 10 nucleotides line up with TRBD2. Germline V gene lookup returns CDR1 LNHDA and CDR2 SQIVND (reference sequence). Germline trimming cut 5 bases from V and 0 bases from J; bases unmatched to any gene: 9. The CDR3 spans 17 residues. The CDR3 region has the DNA TGTGCCAGTAGTCACCGGGAGCGGGGGGGCCACCAAGAGACCCAGTACTTC. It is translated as CASSHRERGGHQETQYF.